These 8 T cell receptor beta chains originate from one sample sequenced in a study of immune evolution from preneoplasia to lung adenocarcinoma. Profiling relied on immunoSEQ multiplex PCR, and the TCRdb table lists in-frame clones only, not all of them. The sample lists around 6,200 clones, around 80% seen once, with 5.5% to 6% in the top ten. Sequences were obtained from FFPE invasive lung adenocarcinoma tissue. These receptors all stem from a person in their fifties with lung adenocarcinoma.

This clone was seen a handful of times. This chain uses TRBV9 with TRBJ2-1; 8 nucleotides align to TRBD2. Germline loops: CDR1 SGDLS, CDR2 YYNGEE. CDR3 length equals 16 residues. The junction had 9 bases not matched to a gene; V was cut back by 4 bases and J by 3 bases. The CDR3 reads CASSPTMAGGYNEQFF. CDR3 DNA: TGTGCCAGCAGCCCTACGATGGCGGGGGGCTACAATGAGCAGTTCTTC.

The chain employs TRBV20-1 and TRBJ2-1; D is unclear. There are 11 residues in the CDR3. Germline CDR1 DFQATT, CDR2 SNEGSKA (reference sequence). V gave up 3 bases and J gave up 7 bases, with 7 bases separating them. The CDR3 loop is CSASKWNEQFF. CDR3 coding DNA: TGCAGTGCTAGTAAGTGGAATGAGCAGTTCTTC.

The chain combines TRBV6-5 with TRBJ1-2; no definite D call. CDR3 length: 15 residues. CDR1 and CDR2 (germline): MNHEY, SVGAGI. Trimming removed 2 bases from V and 4 bases from J, with 14 bases in between. CDR3 in DNA: TGTGCCAGCAGTTACGAATATAGGTCGGCCTATGGCTACACCTTC. This encodes CASSYEYRSAYGYTF.

A note on this clone: An end of the junction differs from the germline gene, which may be a read error. The V and J genes are TRBV29-1 and TRBJ2-1; D not certain. CDR3 length equals 11 residues. Germline CDR1 SQVTM, CDR2 ANQGSEA. The CDR3 nucleotides read TGCAGCGTGTACTTGTACAATAAGCAGTTCTTC. As protein: CSVYLYNKQFF.

The rearrangement uses TRBV20-1 and TRBJ2-5; D uncertain. V lost 5 bases, J lost 5 bases, and 6 bases lay in between. Germline loops: CDR1 DFQATT, CDR2 SNEGSKA (reference sequence). CDR3 length: 10 amino acids. The CDR3 loop reads CSARWETQYF. CDR3 coding DNA: TGCAGTGCTCGGTGGGAGACCCAGTACTTC.

The chain has TRBV28 and TRBJ1-5; D is unresolved. The CDR3 is made up of 12 amino acids. With 1 base removed from V and 9 bases from J, the gap between germline ends came to 7 bases. Germline lookup yields CDR1 MDHEN and CDR2 SYDVKM. The DNA of the CDR3 is TGTGCCAGCAGTTTATTCTCAACGCCCCAGCATTTT. As protein: CASSLFSTPQHF.

The rearrangement joins TRBV30 to TRBJ2-2; D is unresolved. This CDR3 has 19 amino acids. Trimming took off 0 bases at V and 4 bases at J, with 24 bases between the two ends. In germline, CDR1 is GTSNPN, CDR2 SVGIG (reference sequence). The CDR3 DNA follows: TGTGCCTGGAGTGTACGCGGCGCCCCCCTGTCTTTGATCACCGGGGAGCTGTTTTTT. Translation: CAWSVRGAPLSLITGELFF.

V usage is TRBV5-4 and J usage is TRBJ2-1, with D tentatively TRBD1 (6 bases). This CDR3 is 16 amino acids long. Germline assignment: CDR1 SGHNT and CDR2 YYREEE (reference sequence). V lost 2 bases and J 0 bases, leaving 12 bases between the germline ends. The CDR3 bases are TGTGCCAGCAGCTTAGGGGGTCCGAGCTCCTACAATGAGCAGTTCTTC. Residues: CASSLGGPSSYNEQFF.